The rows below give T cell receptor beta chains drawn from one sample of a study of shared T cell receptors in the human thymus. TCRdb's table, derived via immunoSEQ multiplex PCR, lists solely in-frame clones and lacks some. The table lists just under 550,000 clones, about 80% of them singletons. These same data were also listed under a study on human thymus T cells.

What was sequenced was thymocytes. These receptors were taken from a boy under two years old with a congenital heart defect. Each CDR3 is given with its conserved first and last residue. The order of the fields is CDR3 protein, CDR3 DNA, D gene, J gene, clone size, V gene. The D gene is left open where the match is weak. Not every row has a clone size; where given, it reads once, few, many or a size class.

CASSTGTRWTDTQYF | TGTGCCAGCAGTACGGGGACTAGGTGGACAGATACGCAGTATTTT | TRBD2 | TRBJ2-3 | . | TRBV6-5
CASSGTASTDTQYF | TGCGCCAGCAGTGGGACTGCGAGCACAGATACGCAGTATTTT | . | TRBJ2-3 | . | TRBV10-1
CASSDGQSEAFF | TGTGCCAGCAGTGACGGGCAGTCTGAAGCTTTCTTT | . | TRBJ1-1 | . | TRBV6-4
CASSLVGAGTGLNSYNEQFF | TGTGCCAGCAGCTTAGTAGGAGCGGGGACAGGGCTAAACTCCTACAATGAGCAGTTCTTC | TRBD1 | TRBJ2-1 | . | TRBV11-3
CASRTRERDTYNEQFF | TGTGCCAGCAGAACGCGGGAGCGGGATACCTACAATGAGCAGTTCTTC | TRBD2 | TRBJ2-1 | . | TRBV5-6
CASSPNRALRYGYTF | TGTGCCAGCAGCCCCAACAGGGCTTTGAGGTATGGCTACACCTTC | . | TRBJ1-2 | . | TRBV5-6
CASSPTGPETQYF | TGTGCCAGCAGCCCTACAGGCCCGGAGACCCAGTACTTC | . | TRBJ2-5 | few | TRBV5-8
CAKGTSGRVSYNEQFF | TGTGCCAAGGGGACTAGCGGGAGGGTGTCCTACAATGAGCAGTTCTTC | TRBD2 | TRBJ2-1 | . | TRBV2
CAWTNSRGPTEAFF | TGTGCCTGGACCAACAGCAGGGGGCCCACTGAAGCTTTCTTT | TRBD1 | TRBJ1-1 | . | TRBV30
CASSQERPTGSLANEQFF | TGCGCCAGCAGCCAAGAGCGCCCGACAGGTTCCTTGGCTAATGAGCAGTTCTTC | . | TRBJ2-1 | . | TRBV4-3
CASSIGDREDPRPGNTIYF | TGTGCCAGTAGTATCGGGGACAGGGAGGACCCGAGGCCTGGAAACACCATATATTTT | TRBD1 | TRBJ1-3 | few | TRBV19
CASSPPLSEQFF | TGTGCCAGCAGCCCCCCTCTATCTGAGCAGTTCTTC | . | TRBJ2-1 | . | TRBV14
CASSSSRSAPNTEAFF | TGTGCCAGCAGCTCCTCGAGGTCTGCCCCGAACACTGAAGCTTTCTTT | . | TRBJ1-1 | . | TRBV5-5
CASSYRGGAAHEQYF | TGTGCCAGCAGTTATCGGGGGGGCGCGGCTCACGAGCAGTACTTC | TRBD2 | TRBJ2-7 | . | TRBV6-6
CATSISGSRTDTQYF | TGTGCCACCAGCATCAGCGGGAGTAGGACAGATACGCAGTATTTT | TRBD2 | TRBJ2-3 | . | TRBV15
CAISGSSYEQYF | TGTGCCATTAGCGGAAGCTCCTACGAGCAGTACTTC | . | TRBJ2-7 | . | TRBV15
CASSLVRPRRTDTQYF | TGTGCCAGCAGCTTAGTTCGACCCAGGAGGACAGATACGCAGTATTTT | . | TRBJ2-3 | . | TRBV7-9
CASSLERESRETQYF | TGTGCCAGCAGCTTAGAGCGGGAGAGTCGAGAGACCCAGTACTTC | TRBD2 | TRBJ2-5 | . | TRBV5-4
CASRPGQKYQETQYF | TGTGCCAGCAGGCCGGGACAGAAGTACCAAGAGACCCAGTACTTC | TRBD1 | TRBJ2-5 | . | TRBV2
CASTDEVPEQFF | TGTGCCAGCACTGACGAGGTACCTGAGCAGTTCTTC | . | TRBJ2-1 | few | TRBV6-1
CATRGPQETQYF | TGTGCCACCAGGGGGCCTCAAGAGACCCAGTACTTC | TRBD1 | TRBJ2-5 | . | TRBV6-5
CASSARSGKVTEEQYF | TGTGCCAGCAGCGCCCGAAGCGGGAAAGTAACTGAAGAGCAGTACTTC | TRBD2 | TRBJ2-7 | . | TRBV7-2
CASSLQLAAGTHGTQYF | TGTGCCAGCAGCCTCCAACTAGCGGCCGGTACCCACGGTACGCAGTATTTT | TRBD2 | TRBJ2-3 | . | TRBV4-2
CASSPAGRPGPRDTF | TGTGCCAGCAGCCCAGCGGGGAGGCCGGGCCCAAGGGACACCTTC | . | TRBJ1-2 | . | TRBV14
CSVAGTDTQYF | TGCAGCGTTGCTGGCACAGATACGCAGTATTTT | . | TRBJ2-3 | once | TRBV29-1
CASSFQKTGLANTGELFF | TGTGCCAGCAGTTTCCAAAAAACAGGGTTGGCGAACACCGGGGAGCTGTTTTTT | . | TRBJ2-2 | . | TRBV28
CASSYRLKRPGGEQYF | TGTGCCAGCAGTTACAGACTAAAACGGCCCGGGGGGGAGCAGTACTTC | TRBD2 | TRBJ2-7 | . | TRBV6-6
CATSRERGQTSSYEQYF | TGTGCCACCAGCAGAGAGCGGGGTCAAACGAGCTCCTACGAGCAGTACTTC | . | TRBJ2-7 | . | TRBV15
CASSQDLASGLPGDEQYF | TGCGCCAGCAGCCAAGATTTGGCTAGCGGACTGCCTGGGGACGAGCAGTACTTC | TRBD2 | TRBJ2-7 | . | TRBV4-1
CASSIRYEQYF | TGTGCCAGCAGTATCCGGTACGAGCAGTACTTC | . | TRBJ2-7 | few | TRBV28
CATRRGAPNYGYTF | TGTGCCACCCGCCGGGGGGCCCCTAACTATGGCTACACCTTC | . | TRBJ1-2 | . | TRBV27
CASGLGTRTETGGGETQYF | TGTGCTAGTGGCTTAGGGACCAGGACCGAGACAGGGGGCGGAGAGACCCAGTACTTC | TRBD1 | TRBJ2-5 | . | TRBV12-5
CASSQEPLAGPYRF | TGTGCCAGCAGCCAAGAACCACTAGCGGGCCCCTATCGATTC | TRBD2 | TRBJ2-7 | . | TRBV4-2